This T cell receptor (beta chain) derives from a study of cytotoxic CD8 clonotypes in ibrutinib-treated CLL. Of note for this clone: Its antigen is still unknown.

Germline CDR1 and CDR2: LNHDA and SQIVND (reference sequence). Trimming cost V 0 bases and J 10 bases, with 12 bases left between them. The CDR3 consists of 13 residues. Around 2 micrograms of genomic DNA (from cryopreserved PBMCs) were used for TCR beta libraries. TCRdb's table, derived via immunoSEQ multiplex PCR, lists solely in-frame clones and lacks some. The table lists roughly 63,000 clones, less than 60% of them singletons. The study's findings and limits: Sustained-remission patients were sampled at different times than progressing patients were.

The receptor was isolated from a human donor with chronic lymphocytic leukemia. Sequenced here: PBMCs, sampled after 12 months of ibrutinib treatment. The chain couples TRBV19 to TRBJ1-2; D is undetermined. The CDR3, as DNA: TGTGCCAGTAGTATAGATGCCAGTACCGACTACACCTTC. Its protein product is CASSIDASTDYTF.